The 27 T cell receptor beta chains listed next were all sequenced from one sample in a study of cytomegalovirus exposure and HLA in healthy donors. 60 Vbeta and 13 Jbeta primers were used in PCR. This table comes from immunoSEQ multiplex PCR, and its TCRdb copy is limited to in-frame clones, with some not included. The sample lists 150,000 to 200,000 clones; 75% to 85% were seen once. Sample: PBMCs. The receptors stem from a woman aged 50 to 65 in good health and CMV-seronegative.

The chain uses TRBV5-1 and TRBJ2-1, with TRBD2 matching over 15 bases. The V gene end was trimmed by 3 bases and the J gene end by 6 bases; junction bases not matched to a gene: 1. Per the germline V gene, CDR1 is SGHRS and CDR2 is YFSETQ. The CDR3 is 15 amino acids. The CDR3 DNA follows: TGCGCCAGCAGCTGGACTAGCGGGAGGGCCAATGAGCAGTTCTTC. Encoded protein: CASSWTSGRANEQFF.

This clone was picked up one time. The chain couples TRBV18 to TRBJ2-5, with 8 positions matching TRBD1. The germline V gene encodes CDR1 KGHSH and CDR2 LQKENI. Trimming at V came to 2 bases and at J to 3 bases, leaving 5 bases not matched to a gene. The CDR3 has 15 amino acids. This CDR3 reads CASSPRTGKEETQYF. As DNA, the CDR3 is TGTGCCAGCTCACCAAGGACAGGGAAGGAAGAGACCCAGTACTTC.

The chain combines TRBV28 with TRBJ2-7; TRBD2 aligns across 12 bases. Germline values: CDR1 MDHEN, CDR2 SYDVKM. V dropped 6 bases and J dropped 5; count of bases not matched to a gene: 8. This CDR3 has 15 amino acids. In DNA, the CDR3 is TGTGCCAGCAGGAGACTAGCGGGAGATTCCAACGAGCAGTACTTC. This codes for CASRRLAGDSNEQYF.

This clone came up once. The chain carries TRBV11-3 and TRBJ2-3; 10 bases map to TRBD2. The CDR3 loop spans 17 amino acids. Trimming took 4 bases from V and 0 from J; bases not matched to a gene: 7. Germline-derived CDR1 and CDR2 are SGHNT and YENEEA. The CDR3 coding sequence is TGTGCCAGCAGCTACCGGGGACTAGCGAGTAGCACAGATACGCAGTATTTT. This gives the protein CASSYRGLASSTDTQYF.

The V gene is TRBV7-2, the J gene TRBJ1-2; TRBD1 is a possible D gene (5 bases). Germline V gene data show CDR1 as SGHTA and CDR2 as FQGNSA. The CDR3 has 12 amino acids. V lost 5 bases and J lost 4, with 8 bases in between. The CDR3 loop is CASSLRVYGYTF. The CDR3 region has the DNA TGTGCCAGCAGCCTCAGGGTCTATGGCTACACCTTC.

The chain has TRBV5-1 and TRBJ2-7; 12 nucleotides line up with TRBD1. There are 14 residues in the CDR3. The germline V gene has CDR1 SGHRS and CDR2 YFSETQ. Germline trimming cut 3 bases from V and 6 bases from J; bases unmatched to any gene: 4. This CDR3 reads CASSWGQGASEQYF. As DNA, the CDR3 is TGCGCCAGCAGCTGGGGACAGGGGGCGAGCGAGCAGTACTTC.

CDR3 sequence: CASSFDSGQNQPQHF. CDR3 bases: TGTGCCAGCAGCTTCGACAGCGGGCAAAATCAGCCCCAGCATTTT. This chain connects TRBV7-2 to TRBJ1-5; D might be TRBD1 (5 bases). Germline V gene data show CDR1 as SGHTA and CDR2 as FQGNSA. The V end was cut by 3 bases, the J end by 4 bases, with 13 bases between. The CDR3 runs 15 residues.

V is TRBV11-2 and J is TRBJ2-1, with D possibly TRBD2 on 5 matching bases. The ends were cut back, 10 bases at V and 3 bases at J, with 16 bases in the middle. Germline-derived CDR1 and CDR2 are SGHAT and FQNNGV. The CDR3 loop spans 14 amino acids. This CDR3 reads CATTRTGVYNEQFF. Written as DNA, the CDR3 is TGTGCCACCACCCGAACCGGGGTCTACAATGAGCAGTTCTTC.

This clone was seen a single time. The gene calls are TRBV5-1 and TRBJ2-1, with 9 nucleotides matching TRBD2. V dropped 5 bases and J dropped 6; count of bases not matched to a gene: 12. The germline CDR1 and CDR2 sequences are SGHRS and YFSETQ. This CDR3 region has 16 residues. The CDR3 region is CASRRWASGKGNEQFF. The CDR3 DNA reads as TGCGCCAGCAGGAGGTGGGCTAGCGGGAAGGGCAATGAGCAGTTCTTC.

The chain uses TRBV28 and TRBJ2-3; D is unclear. Germline CDR1 MDHEN, CDR2 SYDVKM. V was trimmed by 7 bases and J by 3 bases, leaving 11 bases between them. The CDR3 extends over 13 amino acids. CDR3 amino acids: CASTLGATDTQYF. In nucleotides, the CDR3 is TGTGCCAGCACCCTGGGCGCAACAGATACGCAGTATTTT.

The chain carries TRBV29-1 and TRBJ2-7, with a possible D match to TRBD2 (7 bases). The CDR3 has 13 residues. Trimming took off 1 base at V and 7 bases at J, with 14 bases between the two ends. CDR1 is SQVTM and CDR2 is ANQGSEA in the germline V gene. DNA for the CDR3: TGCAGCGTTGAAGTGGGGGGGCTCGAGGAGCAGTACTTC. Residues: CSVEVGGLEEQYF.

Comment on this clone: This same CDR3 is encoded by further DNA sequences in the sample. V and J are TRBV28 and TRBJ2-7, with D unresolved. Per germline, CDR1 MDHEN and CDR2 SYDVKM. Trimming removed 6 bases at V and 4 bases at J, with 7 bases between. The CDR3 consists of 11 residues. The CDR3 DNA sequence: TGTGCCAGCAGCCTACTATACGAGCAGTACTTC. Translated: CASSLLYEQYF. Looking up the rest from reference TRBV28 and TRBJ2-7 gives the full variable domain: DVKVTQSSRYLVKRTGEKVFLECVQDMDHENMFWYRQDPGLGLRLIYFSYDVKMKEKGDIPEGYSVSREKKERFSLILESASTNQTSMYLCASSLLYEQYFGPGTRLTVT.

V gene TRBV19 combines with J gene TRBJ2-1; tentative D call: TRBD1 (6 bases). The CDR3 is made up of 17 amino acids. The V end lost 3 bases, the J end lost 7 bases, and 22 bases lay between the germline ends. Germline lookup yields CDR1 LNHDA and CDR2 SQIVND (reference sequence). The chain's CDR3 is CASSIFGRGVVDNEQFF. CDR3 nucleotide sequence: TGTGCCAGTAGTATCTTCGGCAGGGGCGTCGTTGATAATGAGCAGTTCTTC.

CDR3 in amino acids: CASSSRGGGGNTIYF. CDR3 in DNA: TGTGCCAGCAGTTCACGCGGCGGGGGTGGAAACACCATATATTTT. The rearrangement links TRBV27 to TRBJ1-3; D is possibly TRBD1 (5 bases). Germline-derived CDR1 and CDR2 are MNHEY and SMNVEV (reference sequence). The CDR3 runs 15 residues. Trimming took off 4 bases at V and 3 bases at J, with 13 bases between the two ends.

V gene TRBV14 combines with J gene TRBJ2-7, with D perhaps matching TRBD1 (5 bases). Germline CDR1 reads SGHDN; CDR2 reads FVKESK. This CDR3 has 15 residues. The V end lost 4 bases, the J end lost 0 bases, and 13 bases lay between the germline ends. Written as DNA, the CDR3 is TGTGCCAGCAGCCGGCAGGGAATAGGCTCCTACGAGCAGTACTTC. Protein product: CASSRQGIGSYEQYF. The variable domain in full, with the rest retrieved from reference TRBV14 and TRBJ2-7, is EAGVTQFPSHSVIEKGQTVTLRCDPISGHDNLYWYRRVMGKEIKFLLHFVKESKQDESGMPNNRFLAERTGGTYSTLKVQPAELEDSGVYFCASSRQGIGSYEQYFGPGTRLTVT.

This chain joins TRBV11-2 and TRBJ1-1, with 9 nucleotides matching TRBD1. The CDR3 runs 15 residues. Per the germline V gene, CDR1 is SGHAT and CDR2 is FQNNGV. The trim removed 1 base at V and 1 base at J, leaving 1 base unmatched. The CDR3 nucleotides read TGTGCCAGCAGCTTAGTGGACAGGGGGAACACTGAAGCTTTCTTT. As protein: CASSLVDRGNTEAFF.

In this sample, this clone turned up once. The rearrangement uses TRBV7-9 and TRBJ2-1; D is perhaps TRBD1 (6 bases). Trimming cost V 7 bases and J 6 bases, with 13 bases left between them. Germline V CDR1 and CDR2: SEHNR, FQNEAQ (reference sequence). The CDR3 totals 13 residues. DNA of the CDR3: TGTGCCAGCACCCTAAGGGGGAGCAATGAGCAGTTCTTC. Protein: CASTLRGSNEQFF.

V and J are TRBV6-5 and TRBJ2-7, with D possibly matching TRBD2 (5 bases). V was trimmed by 0 bases and J by 0 bases, leaving 12 bases between them. This CDR3 region has 16 residues. Germline-derived CDR1 and CDR2 are MNHEY and SVGAGI. CDR3 sequence (DNA): TGTGCCAGCAGTTACTCGTGGACTCTAAGCTCCTACGAGCAGTACTTC. Translated, it gives CASSYSWTLSSYEQYF.

J is TRBJ2-2 and V is TRBV2, with D possibly matching TRBD2 (6 bases). Germline lookup yields CDR1 SNHLY and CDR2 FYNNEI. V was shortened by 8 bases and J by 0 bases, with 10 bases between the two germline ends. The CDR3 runs 14 residues. CDR3 nucleotides: TGTGCCAGCGGGCCGGGGGCGAACACCGGGGAGCTGTTTTTT. Translating gives CASGPGANTGELFF.

The chain employs TRBV11-3 and TRBJ2-3; TRBD1 matches 8 bases. V trimming: 5 bases; J trimming: 4 bases; junction bases outside the gene matches: 8. Germline V CDR1 and CDR2: SGHNT, YENEEA. CDR3 length: 15 amino acids. CDR3 DNA: TGTGCCAGCAGCCTATTGACAGGGGTGGCAGATACGCAGTATTTT. Amino acids: CASSLLTGVADTQYF. The full variable domain, in which reference TRBV11-3 and TRBJ2-3 provide the parts outside the CDR3, is EAGVVQSPRYKIIEKKQPVAFWCNPISGHNTLYWYLQNLGQGPELLIRYENEEAVDDSQLPKDRFSAERLKGVDSTLKIQPAELGDSAVYLCASSLLTGVADTQYFGPGTRLTVL.

The gene calls are TRBV9 and TRBJ2-2; the D gene is possibly TRBD2 (5 bases). Germline V gene sequence: CDR1 SGDLS, CDR2 YYNGEE. Trimming removed 4 bases at V and 0 bases at J, with 10 bases between. The CDR3 contains 15 residues. The CDR3 reads CASSFLASNTGELFF. CDR3 nucleotides: TGTGCCAGCAGCTTTTTAGCGTCGAACACCGGGGAGCTGTTTTTT. The complete variable domain, with remaining parts taken from reference TRBV9 and TRBJ2-2, reads DSGVTQTPKHLITATGQRVTLRCSPRSGDLSVYWYQQSLDQGLQFLIQYYNGEERAKGNILERFSAQQFPDLHSELNLSSLELGDSALYFCASSFLASNTGELFFGEGSRLTVL.

This clone was seen a few times. The gene calls are TRBV9 and TRBJ2-7; D gene unclear. The V gene's germline CDR1 is SGDLS and CDR2 YYNGEE. This CDR3 spans 13 amino acids. Deletions cut 2 bases from V and 6 bases from J, with 12 bases between. The DNA of the CDR3 is TGTGCCAGCAGCGTCGCCCCCTCGGGCGAGCAGTACTTC. As protein: CASSVAPSGEQYF.

This clone has a handful of counts. J is TRBJ2-5 and V is TRBV5-5, with 11 bases matching TRBD2. After removal of 2 bases from V and 4 bases from J, the junction contained 7 bases not matched to a gene. The germline V gene has CDR1 SGHKS and CDR2 YYEKEE (reference sequence). CDR3 length equals 16 residues. This chain's CDR3 is CASSLQLAGVTETQYF. CDR3 sequence (DNA): TGTGCCAGCAGCTTACAACTAGCGGGAGTTACAGAGACCCAGTACTTC.

The rearrangement links TRBV4-1 to TRBJ1-5; D is uncertain. This CDR3 is 14 amino acids long. Per germline, CDR1 MGHRA and CDR2 YSYEKL. V was trimmed by 4 bases and J by 1 base, leaving 8 bases between them. DNA of the CDR3: TGCGCCAGCAGCCGCGAGGGCAGCAATCAGCCCCAGCATTTT. Its translation is CASSREGSNQPQHF.

This chain joins TRBV7-9 and TRBJ1-1; a possible D gene is TRBD1 (5 bases). The CDR3 contains 14 residues. CDR1 is SEHNR and CDR2 is FQNEAQ in the germline V gene (reference sequence). V was shortened by 1 base and J by 4 bases, with 10 bases between the two germline ends. The CDR3: CASSLVVQGTEAFF. In nucleotides, the CDR3 is TGTGCCAGCAGCTTAGTGGTCCAGGGCACTGAAGCTTTCTTT. Full variable domain (remainder filled in from reference TRBV7-9 and TRBJ1-1): DTGVSQNPRHKITKRGQNVTFRCDPISEHNRLYWYRQTLGQGPEFLTYFQNEAQLEKSRLLSDRFSAERPKGSFSTLEIQRTEQGDSAMYLCASSLVVQGTEAFFGQGTRLTVV.

This clone was seen more than once but under ten times. The J gene is TRBJ1-4, the V gene TRBV7-9; no reliable D call. The CDR3 has 15 amino acids. V shed 5 bases and J shed 4 bases, with 14 bases lying between them. CDR1 and CDR2 (germline): SEHNR, FQNEAQ (reference sequence). The CDR3 DNA sequence: TGTGCCAGCAGCCGACTGGCATACGGTAATGAAAAACTGTTTTTT. It encodes CASSRLAYGNEKLFF.

The chain recombines TRBV19 with TRBJ1-2; D possibly corresponds to TRBD1 (6 bases). The CDR3 runs 13 residues. V was trimmed by 4 bases and J by 5 bases, leaving 11 bases between them. The germline gives CDR1 LNHDA, CDR2 SQIVND (reference sequence). This CDR3 reads CASSTRQAYGYTF. The DNA for the CDR3 is TGTGCCAGTAGTACCCGACAGGCATATGGCTACACCTTC.